The present entry profiles one T cell receptor (beta chain) with its context. What it binds is unknown. The sample is drawn from a study of T cells in Graves' hyperthyroidism and ophthalmopathy. Points from the study as a whole: With a median lead of approximately six months before onset, the model predicted ophthalmopathy.

What was amplified from RNA transcripts were TCR beta CDR3 regions. With the HTBI primer set, the TCR CDR3 went through a first round of RT-PCR. From the multiplex PCR reads, TCRdb called clonotypes with MiXCR, one entry per CDR3 protein. The sample comprises over 550,000 distinct CDR3 sequences, 15% to 20% of which are singletons, and approximately 18% rests with the top ten. The CDR3 sequence is 17 residues long. Looked up from germline, CDR1 is SGHRS and CDR2 is YFSETQ. The trim removed 2 bases at V and 0 bases at J, leaving 5 bases unmatched. Specimen: blood. The receptor's source is a woman between 18 and 29 years old with Graves' hyperthyroidism. The chain uses TRBV5-1 and TRBJ2-3; 11 positions agree with TRBD2. CDR3 residues: CASSFGTSGASTDTQYF. CDR3 DNA: TGCGCCAGCAGCTTCGGGACTAGCGGAGCTAGCACAGATACGCAGTATTTT.